A selection of T cell receptor beta chains follows, all from one sample in a study of PD-1 blockade in classical Hodgkin lymphoma. The data were produced by immunoSEQ multiplex PCR, yet TCRdb's version contains in-frame clones alone and is incomplete. This sample yields 150,000 or so clones, of which under 85% are seen a single time; about 9.3% belongs to the top ten. The specimen comprised peripheral blood mononuclear cells (PBMCs), sampled before the second cycle of nivolumab. The receptors were gathered from a human donor with classical Hodgkin lymphoma. Each CDR3 is given with its conserved first and last residue. The D gene is left open where the match is weak. Not all rows give a size; the values are once, few, many and, for expanded clones, a class.

clone_size: NA
d_call: TRBD2
v_call: TRBV6-5
j_call: TRBJ2-1
cdr3_nt: TGTGCCAGCAGTACGGGACTAGCGGGGATTGAGCAGTTCTTC
cdr3_aa: CASSTGLAGIEQFF

clone_size: NA
d_call: NA
v_call: TRBV14
j_call: TRBJ2-6
cdr3_nt: TGTGCCAGCAGCCCCACAGGATCGGGGGCCAACGTCCTGACTTTC
cdr3_aa: CASSPTGSGANVLTF

clone_size: NA
d_call: NA
v_call: TRBV12-5
j_call: TRBJ2-1
cdr3_nt: TGTGCTAGTGGTCTTAATGAGCAGTTCTTC
cdr3_aa: CASGLNEQFF

clone_size: once
d_call: NA
v_call: TRBV28
j_call: TRBJ2-5
cdr3_nt: TGTGCCAGCAGTCCCCGGGACCAAGTCGCGACCCAGTACTTC
cdr3_aa: CASSPRDQVATQYF

clone_size: NA
d_call: NA
v_call: TRBV5-1
j_call: TRBJ2-1
cdr3_nt: TGCGCCAGCAGCTCGGAACTAGGGGAGTCTAACTACAATGAGCAGTTCTTC
cdr3_aa: CASSSELGESNYNEQFF

clone_size: NA
d_call: TRBD2
v_call: TRBV9
j_call: TRBJ2-3
cdr3_nt: TGTGCCAGCAGCGCCCGCCGACTAGCGGGCACAGATACGCAGTATTTT
cdr3_aa: CASSARRLAGTDTQYF

clone_size: NA
d_call: TRBD2
v_call: TRBV10-1
j_call: TRBJ2-2
cdr3_nt: TGCGCCAGCAGTGAGTCGATAGTATCAAGGAGCGGGAGTAACGGGGAGCTGTTTTTT
cdr3_aa: CASSESIVSRSGSNGELFF

clone_size: NA
d_call: NA
v_call: TRBV10-3
j_call: TRBJ2-3
cdr3_nt: TGTGCCATCAGTGGTCGGCTAGCGCGTAGCACAGATACGCAGTATTTT
cdr3_aa: CAISGRLARSTDTQYF

clone_size: few
d_call: TRBD1
v_call: TRBV4-2
j_call: TRBJ2-7
cdr3_nt: TGTGCCAGCAGCCTTTCCGGGACAGACTACGAGCAGTACTTC
cdr3_aa: CASSLSGTDYEQYF

clone_size: NA
d_call: NA
v_call: TRBV6-5
j_call: TRBJ1-2
cdr3_nt: TGTGCCAGCAGTCAAGGACATCAAAGCTACACCTTC
cdr3_aa: CASSQGHQSYTF

clone_size: NA
d_call: TRBD1
v_call: TRBV23-1
j_call: TRBJ2-1
cdr3_nt: TGCGCCAGCAGTCGCCCGCCGGGACAGGGGGTTTGTGAGCAGTTCTTC
cdr3_aa: CASSRPPGQGVCEQFF

clone_size: once
d_call: TRBD1
v_call: TRBV5-1
j_call: TRBJ2-7
cdr3_nt: TGCGCCAGCAGCTTGGCCGAGGGACAGACCTACGAGCAGTACTTC
cdr3_aa: CASSLAEGQTYEQYF

clone_size: few
d_call: TRBD1
v_call: TRBV2
j_call: TRBJ1-5
cdr3_nt: TGTGCCAGCAGTAGACCGGGACAGGGGAATCAGCCCCAGCATTTT
cdr3_aa: CASSRPGQGNQPQHF

clone_size: NA
d_call: NA
v_call: TRBV27
j_call: TRBJ1-5
cdr3_nt: TGTGCCAGCAGAGACGCCGGAGGAAATCAGCCCCAGCATTTT
cdr3_aa: CASRDAGGNQPQHF

clone_size: NA
d_call: NA
v_call: TRBV6-6
j_call: TRBJ1-2
cdr3_nt: TGTGCCAGCAGTCTTCAGGTTTTCTATGGCTACACCTTC
cdr3_aa: CASSLQVFYGYTF

clone_size: NA
d_call: NA
v_call: TRBV2
j_call: TRBJ2-3
cdr3_nt: TGTGCCAGCAGTGAGGAACAGATCACAGATACGCAGTATTTT
cdr3_aa: CASSEEQITDTQYF

clone_size: NA
d_call: NA
v_call: TRBV6-6
j_call: TRBJ1-2
cdr3_nt: TGTGCCAGCAGTGGCGGTTATCGGGGGGCCGGCTACACCTTC
cdr3_aa: CASSGGYRGAGYTF

clone_size: NA
d_call: TRBD1
v_call: TRBV25-1
j_call: TRBJ2-1
cdr3_nt: TGTGCCAGCAGTGAATGGGACAGGGAAAATGAGCAGTTCTTC
cdr3_aa: CASSEWDRENEQFF

clone_size: NA
d_call: TRBD2
v_call: TRBV7-9
j_call: TRBJ2-3
cdr3_nt: TGTGCCAGCAGCTTCTTCGTAGCGGGGGGCACAGATACGCAGTATTTT
cdr3_aa: CASSFFVAGGTDTQYF

clone_size: NA
d_call: NA
v_call: TRBV2
j_call: TRBJ1-3
cdr3_nt: TGTGCCAGCAGTGAACGGGACACTTATGGAAACACCATATATTTT
cdr3_aa: CASSERDTYGNTIYF

clone_size: NA
d_call: TRBD1
v_call: TRBV2
j_call: TRBJ1-2
cdr3_nt: TGTGCCAGCAGAGAACAGGGGCTTAACTATGGCTACACCTTC
cdr3_aa: CASREQGLNYGYTF

clone_size: NA
d_call: NA
v_call: TRBV9
j_call: TRBJ1-3
cdr3_nt: TGTGCCAGCAGCACCCCGAAGGGAGGGCAGAGCTCTGGAAACACCATATATTTT
cdr3_aa: CASSTPKGGQSSGNTIYF

clone_size: few
d_call: TRBD1
v_call: TRBV5-6
j_call: TRBJ1-2
cdr3_nt: TGTGCCAGCAGCCCTGACAGGGGACGGACCCCCCACTATGGCTACACCTTC
cdr3_aa: CASSPDRGRTPHYGYTF